This T cell receptor (beta chain) was obtained from a study of identical twins. The study's findings and limits: Twins' excess sharing was less marked for out-of-frame beta sequences.

TCRdb reprocessed the 5' RACE reads with MiXCR, giving one entry per CDR3 protein. The table includes roughly 260,000 distinct CDR3 sequences, 7% to 8.5% detected once. To note about this clonotype: Antigen unknown.

The CDR3 length is 16 residues. V lost 5 bases and J lost 2; bases outside the gene matches: 6. Germline values: CDR1 LNHDA, CDR2 SQIVND (reference sequence). These same data were also listed under a study on yellow fever vaccine responses in identical twins.

The gene calls are TRBV19 and TRBJ2-6; 7 nucleotides line up with TRBD1. The source of this sequence is a young woman in good health. Material: CD8+ T cells sorted from blood. The CDR3 is CASSLGTVPGANVLTF. The CDR3 DNA sequence: TGTGCCAGTAGTCTTGGGACAGTTCCTGGGGCCAACGTCCTGACTTTC.